What follows are 21 T cell receptor beta chains derived from one specimen sequenced in a study of OX40 agonist ivuxolimab in advanced cancers. TCRdb's table, derived via immunoSEQ multiplex PCR, lists solely in-frame clones and lacks some. The sample records about 150,000 clones, under 95% being singletons. This specimen was CD4+ or CD8+ T cells sorted from blood, taken in a trial of the OX40 agonist ivuxolimab. These receptors originate from an adult with an advanced solid tumor such as melanoma, head and neck, liver or kidney cancer.

The chain recombines TRBV4-3 with TRBJ2-1, with 11 bases fitting TRBD2. Unmatched junction bases numbered 0, after V lost 0 bases and J lost 2 bases. This CDR3 is built from 16 residues. Germline loops: CDR1 LGHNA, CDR2 YSLEER. CDR3 protein: CASSQELAGAYNEQFF. DNA of the CDR3: TGCGCCAGCAGCCAAGAACTAGCGGGGGCCTACAATGAGCAGTTCTTC.

V and J are TRBV6-5 and TRBJ2-1, with 10 nucleotides matching TRBD2. The CDR3 contains 16 residues. Per germline, CDR1 MNHEY and CDR2 SVGAGI. The V gene end was trimmed by 4 bases and the J gene end by 6 bases; junction bases not matched to a gene: 9. DNA for the CDR3: TGTGCCAGCAGTTTTAGAGCGGGGGGGCAGGTCAATGAGCAGTTCTTC. This gives the protein CASSFRAGGQVNEQFF.

The CDR3 coding sequence is TGCGCCAGCAGCTGGGGAGGCAGAAACTATGGCTACACCTTC. This sequence encodes CASSWGGRNYGYTF. The chain links TRBV5-1 to TRBJ1-2; no clear D gene. The CDR3 has 14 amino acids. V shed 3 bases and J shed 2 bases, with 11 bases lying between them. Germline values: CDR1 SGHRS, CDR2 YFSETQ.

The chain couples TRBV28 to TRBJ2-7, with 14 positions matching TRBD2. Germline CDR1 MDHEN, CDR2 SYDVKM. This CDR3 has 16 residues. V was clipped by 2 bases and J by 3 bases; unmatched bases: 3. CDR3 loop: CASSLAGTSGSYEQYF. The CDR3 coding sequence is TGTGCCAGCAGTTTAGCTGGGACTAGCGGGAGCTACGAGCAGTACTTC.

This sequence joins TRBV11-3 and TRBJ2-1; 9 bases agree with TRBD2. The germline CDR1 and CDR2 sequences are SGHNT and YENEEA. V lost 5 bases to trimming and J lost 9 bases; unmatched junction nucleotides: 8. The CDR3 runs to 14 residues. In DNA form, the CDR3 reads TGTGCCAGCAGCGTGCTAGCGGGGTACGGTGAGCAGTTCTTC. Protein: CASSVLAGYGEQFF.

The chain joins TRBV9 to TRBJ1-5; tentative D call: TRBD1 (5 bases). V gave up 3 bases and J gave up 5 bases, with 15 bases separating them. The length of the CDR3 is 15 residues. Per germline, CDR1 SGDLS and CDR2 YYNGEE. CDR3 nucleotides: TGTGCCAGCAGCGCAACGGGGGTGGTCGATCAGCCCCAGCATTTT. It yields the protein CASSATGVVDQPQHF.

This clone has a single count. V usage is TRBV11-2 and J usage is TRBJ1-1; TRBD1 matches 9 bases. The CDR3 has 18 residues. Germline V lookup: CDR1 SGHAT, CDR2 FQNNGV. The ends lost 1 base at V and 6 bases at J; junction bases unmatched: 15. CDR3 coding DNA: TGTGCCAGCAGCTTAGTAAGGGGACAGGGTGTCGGATCAGCTGAAGCTTTCTTT. As protein: CASSLVRGQGVGSAEAFF.

This sequence joins TRBV7-3 and TRBJ2-5; 7 bases are a match to TRBD1. This CDR3 is 14 amino acids long. V dropped 1 base and J dropped 4; count of bases not matched to a gene: 3. Germline CDR1 and CDR2: SGHTA and FQGTGA. This chain's CDR3 is CASSLIGGRETQYF. The CDR3, as DNA: TGTGCCAGCAGCTTAATAGGGGGCAGAGAGACCCAGTACTTC. The full variable domain, its missing parts supplied by reference TRBV7-3 and TRBJ2-5, is GAGVSQTPSNKVTEKGKYVELRCDPISGHTALYWYRQSLGQGPEFLIYFQGTGAADDSGLPNDRFFAVRPEGSVSTLKIQRTERGDSAVYLCASSLIGGRETQYFGPGTRLLVL.

V usage is TRBV4-3 and J usage is TRBJ1-1, with 7 bases matching TRBD1. The CDR3 contains 12 residues. CDR1 and CDR2 (germline): LGHNA, YSLEER. J was trimmed by 7 bases and V by 4 bases; bases with no gene match: 3. The CDR3 sequence: CASSRRGSEAFF. For the CDR3, the DNA is TGCGCCAGCAGCCGCAGGGGGAGTGAAGCTTTCTTT.

The chain carries TRBV28 and TRBJ1-2, with TRBD1 identical over 7 bases. The J segment lost 8 bases and the V segment lost 6 bases, leaving 9 bases of the junction unmatched. Germline lookup yields CDR1 MDHEN and CDR2 SYDVKM. The CDR3 covers 13 residues. CDR3 sequence (DNA): TGTGCCAGCAGGCCAGCCAGGGGGAGAGGCTACACCTTC. Amino acid sequence: CASRPARGRGYTF.

The V and J genes are TRBV4-3 and TRBJ1-6; D gene ambiguous. This CDR3 comprises 17 residues. Germline V gene lookup returns CDR1 LGHNA and CDR2 YSLEER. V was cut by 0 bases and J by 0 bases, with 9 bases left in between. The CDR3, as DNA: TGCGCCAGCAGCCAAGATATAGGGAGCTCCTATAATTCACCCCTCCACTTT. Its protein product is CASSQDIGSSYNSPLHF.

The chain combines TRBV10-3 with TRBJ1-1; no firm D call. Germline lookup yields CDR1 ENHRY and CDR2 SYGVKD. V lost 1 base and J lost 2, with 17 bases in between. The CDR3 contains 17 residues. The CDR3 protein is CAISEYPRNSPNTEAFF. CDR3 DNA: TGTGCCATCAGTGAGTACCCCCGGAATAGCCCAAACACTGAAGCTTTCTTT.

This rearrangement joins TRBV18 to TRBJ1-1; D is unresolved. The V gene's germline CDR1 is KGHSH and CDR2 LQKENI. V was cut by 3 bases and J by 1 base, with 9 bases left in between. The CDR3 runs to 14 residues. The CDR3 here is CASSPSRGNTEAFF. In DNA, the CDR3 is TGTGCCAGCTCACCGTCACGAGGGAACACTGAAGCTTTCTTT.

V is TRBV9 and J is TRBJ2-1, with TRBD1 as a possible D gene (6 bases). The CDR3 has 15 residues. In germline, CDR1 is SGDLS, CDR2 YYNGEE. Trimming took off 4 bases at V and 4 bases at J, with 15 bases between the two ends. This CDR3 is CASSRLVGGYNEQFF. Here the CDR3 DNA reads TGTGCCAGCAGCCGACTCGTAGGGGGTTACAATGAGCAGTTCTTC.

V is TRBV4-3 and J is TRBJ2-7, with 11 nucleotides matching TRBD1. The germline V gene has CDR1 LGHNA and CDR2 YSLEER. The V and J ends lost 3 bases and 0 bases, in that order; junction bases with no gene match: 7. This CDR3 spans 17 amino acids. CDR3 protein: CASSHGTGGSSSYEQYF. In DNA form, the CDR3 reads TGCGCCAGCAGCCATGGGACAGGGGGATCAAGCTCCTACGAGCAGTACTTC.

In nucleotides, the CDR3 is TGTGCCAGCAGCTTCTCGGGACGGGGGAGTACAGATACGCAGTATTTT. It codes for CASSFSGRGSTDTQYF. The rearrangement links TRBV5-8 to TRBJ2-3, with a possible D match to TRBD2 (6 bases). Germline V gene sequence: CDR1 SGHTS, CDR2 YDEGEE. V lost 2 bases to trimming and J lost 3 bases, with 16 bases between them. CDR3 length: 16 amino acids. Supplemented by reference TRBV5-8 and TRBJ2-3, the full variable domain reads EAGVTQSPTHLIKTRGQQATLRCSPISGHTSVYWYQQALGLGLQFLLWYDEGEERNRGNFPPRFSGRQFPNYSSELNVNALELEDSALYLCASSFSGRGSTDTQYFGPGTRLTVL.

The gene calls are TRBV5-1 and TRBJ1-1; no firm D call. Trimming cost V 1 base and J 4 bases, with 11 bases left between them. The CDR3 extends over 14 amino acids. Germline V gives CDR1 SGHRS, CDR2 YFSETQ. The CDR3 is CASSLIGELTEAFF. The CDR3 DNA follows: TGCGCCAGCAGCTTGATTGGGGAGCTCACTGAAGCTTTCTTT.

The genes are TRBV7-2 and TRBJ1-2, with 8 bases matching TRBD1. The V gene end was trimmed by 4 bases and the J gene end by 4 bases; junction bases not matched to a gene: 5. The germline V gene has CDR1 SGHTA and CDR2 FQGNSA. The CDR3 has 14 residues. The CDR3 spells CASSSGQGLYGYTF. The CDR3, as DNA: TGTGCCAGCAGCTCTGGACAGGGCCTCTATGGCTACACCTTC. Full variable domain (rest looked up from reference TRBV7-2 and TRBJ1-2): GAGVSQSPSNKVTEKGKDVELRCDPISGHTALYWYRQSLGQGLEFLIYFQGNSAPDKSGLPSDRFSAERTGGSVSTLTIQRTQQEDSAVYLCASSSGQGLYGYTFGSGTRLTVV.

The CDR3 sequence: CASSAENTGELFF. CDR3 DNA: TGTGCCAGCAGCGCGGAAAACACCGGGGAGCTGTTTTTT. The rearrangement joins TRBV9 to TRBJ2-2, with no clear D. V was cut by 3 bases and J by 2 bases, with 5 bases left in between. The CDR3 runs to 13 residues. From germline, CDR1 is SGDLS and CDR2 YYNGEE. Supplemented by reference TRBV9 and TRBJ2-2, the full variable domain reads DSGVTQTPKHLITATGQRVTLRCSPRSGDLSVYWYQQSLDQGLQFLIQYYNGEERAKGNILERFSAQQFPDLHSELNLSSLELGDSALYFCASSAENTGELFFGEGSRLTVL.

In regard to this clone: The same CDR3 arises from other DNA sequences in this sample as well. The chain joins TRBV9 to TRBJ2-3; tentatively, D is TRBD2 (5 bases). CDR1 is SGDLS, CDR2 YYNGEE, per germline. V lost 0 bases and J lost 6, with 5 bases in between. The CDR3 is 12 residues long. The CDR3 region is CASSVAGDTQYF. The DNA of the CDR3 is TGTGCCAGCAGCGTAGCGGGGGATACGCAGTATTTT.

The genes are TRBV5-3 and TRBJ1-5; maybe TRBD1 (6 bases). TRBV5-3 falls under the ORF class, with uncertain function. The V end was cut by 8 bases, the J end by 7 bases, with 22 bases between. This CDR3 spans 15 amino acids. CDR3 residues: CASSYGQTIGQPQHF. In DNA, the CDR3 is TGTGCCAGCAGTTACGGACAGACAATCGGGCAGCCCCAGCATTTT.